Included here is one T cell receptor beta chain sequence, with context. The same CDR3 arises from other DNA sequences in this sample as well. Per the authors' pipeline: The authors estimated nucleated cell counts from reference gene primer amplification. TCRdb's table, derived via immunoSEQ multiplex PCR, lists solely in-frame clones and lacks some. V and J calls and clone size come straight from that table; D and trimming were deduced from the DNA. The repertoire holds 470,000 or so clones, with about 89% as singletons. The CDR3 sequence is 15 residues long. Trimming removed 0 bases from V and 1 base from J; junction bases left unmatched: 0. Germline CDR1 reads SGHRS; CDR2 reads YFSETQ. The source of the sample is a study of blood T cell repertoires in COVID-19. About the study: COVID-19 samples from acute and convalescent phases originated in the United States, Italy and Spain. The analysed material was cDNA or gDNA that came from T cells, B-cell-depleted T cells, or PBMCs.

J is TRBJ2-1 and V is TRBV5-1; 8 positions agree with TRBD1. Sequencing was carried out using peripheral blood. This sequence originates from a woman aged 30 to 39 with acute or convalescent COVID-19. Here the CDR3 reads CASSLGTGSYNEQFF. In DNA form, the CDR3 reads TGCGCCAGCAGCTTGGGGACAGGGTCCTACAATGAGCAGTTCTTC.